The 18 T cell receptor beta chains reported below all come from one sample, sequenced in a study of glioma-infiltrating T cells after dendritic cell vaccination. The sample's time point: after dendritic cell vaccination, including at tumor progression/relapse. Assay used: immunoSEQ multiplex PCR; TCRdb lists only in-frame clones, some missing. The sample lists tens of thousands of clones, around nine tenths occurring once. The input for sequencing was blood, taken after dendritic cell vaccination. These receptors all come from a human donor with glioblastoma.

The V and J genes are TRBV6-6 and TRBJ2-7, with 12 bases lining up with TRBD2. The germline CDR1 and CDR2 sequences are MNHNY and SVGAGI (reference sequence). J lost 3 bases, V lost 5 bases, and 2 bases had no gene match. This CDR3 region has 14 residues. The CDR3 protein is CASSMTSGSYEQYF. Written as DNA, the CDR3 is TGTGCCAGCAGTATGACTAGCGGGAGCTACGAGCAGTACTTC.

The V and J genes are TRBV19 and TRBJ1-1, with 8 bases identical to TRBD1. The V gene's germline CDR1 is LNHDA and CDR2 SQIVND (reference sequence). This CDR3 comprises 14 residues. Trimming took 3 bases from V and 1 from J; bases not matched to a gene: 1. The CDR3, as DNA: TGTGCCAGTAGTATCGGACAGGGGAACACTGAAGCTTTCTTT. The encoded protein is CASSIGQGNTEAFF.

This clone was observed a single time. The rearrangement uses TRBV7-9 and TRBJ2-7, with 8 bases fitting TRBD2. The CDR3 length is 16 residues. Germline V lookup: CDR1 SEHNR, CDR2 FQNEAQ (reference sequence). With V trimmed by 6 bases and J by 2 bases, 12 bases remained unmatched. CDR3 in DNA: TGTGCCAGCAGTGGCAGCGGGGGAGGGCCCCCCTACGAGCAGTACTTC. The encoded protein is CASSGSGGGPPYEQYF.

This chain links TRBV5-6 with TRBJ1-2; D may be TRBD1 (5 bases). Germline V gene lookup returns CDR1 SGHDT and CDR2 YYEEEE. Between the trimmed V and J ends, which lost 2 bases and 2 bases, there was a span of 16 bases. The CDR3 is made up of 16 amino acids. CDR3 bases: TGTGCCAGCAGCTTAGACAGAACTGGGGCCAACTATGGCTACACCTTC. The encoded protein is CASSLDRTGANYGYTF. Supplemented by reference TRBV5-6 and TRBJ1-2, the full variable domain reads DAGVTQSPTHLIKTRGQQVTLRCSPKSGHDTVSWYQQALGQGPQFIFQYYEEEERQRGNFPDRFSGHQFPNYSSELNVNALLLGDSALYLCASSLDRTGANYGYTFGSGTRLTVV.

With respect to this clone: In the same sample, other DNA sequences code for this CDR3. The chain uses TRBV5-4 and TRBJ1-6; TRBD1 is a possible D gene (6 bases). CDR3 length: 17 amino acids. The V end lost 4 bases, the J end lost 0 bases, and 14 bases lay between the germline ends. The germline CDR1 and CDR2 sequences are SGHNT and YYREEE (reference sequence). CDR3 nucleotides: TGTGCCAGCAGCAACCGACAGGAGAGCTCCTATAATTCACCCCTCCACTTT. Amino acids: CASSNRQESSYNSPLHF.

This clone was recorded a few times. The V call is TRBV2, the J call TRBJ1-2; no clear D gene. Germline V gives CDR1 SNHLY, CDR2 FYNNEI. Trimming removed 2 bases at V and 8 bases at J, with 15 bases between. The CDR3 totals 14 residues. Here the CDR3 DNA reads TGTGCCAGCAGTGAATCAGGACCCCAGCGGGGCTACACCTTC. Amino acids: CASSESGPQRGYTF. The full variable domain, with the rest looked up from reference TRBV2 and TRBJ1-2, is EPEVTQTPSHQVTQMGQEVILRCVPISNHLYFYWYRQILGQKVEFLVSFYNNEISEKSEIFDDQFSVERPDGSNFTLKIRSTKLEDSAMYFCASSESGPQRGYTFGSGTRLTVV.

This chain uses TRBV10-3 with TRBJ2-2; 9 nucleotides align to TRBD2. The CDR3 covers 17 residues. J lost 1 base, V lost 3 bases, and 6 bases had no gene match. Germline assignment: CDR1 ENHRY and CDR2 SYGVKD. The CDR3 reads CAISETSGSRNTGELFF. CDR3 in DNA: TGTGCCATCAGTGAAACTAGCGGGTCCCGGAACACCGGGGAGCTGTTTTTT.

This sequence joins TRBV19 and TRBJ2-2, with 7 bases fitting TRBD1. CDR3 size: 15 residues. V shed 1 base and J 5 bases; nucleotides not matched to a gene: 4. Per germline, CDR1 LNHDA and CDR2 SQIVND (reference sequence). CDR3 coding DNA: TGTGCCAGTAGTATAGTGGCAGGGGGAACCGGGGAGCTGTTTTTT. Residues: CASSIVAGGTGELFF.

The CDR3: CAISEPSTDTQYF. The CDR3 nucleotides are TGTGCCATCAGTGAGCCTAGCACAGATACGCAGTATTTT. The V call is TRBV10-3, the J call TRBJ2-3; no clear D gene. The germline V gene has CDR1 ENHRY and CDR2 SYGVKD. The V and J ends lost 2 bases and 0 bases respectively, with 3 bases between them. The CDR3 runs 13 residues.

The sample holds one count of this clone. The chain employs TRBV27 and TRBJ2-2; 11 bases line up with TRBD2. The CDR3 is 18 amino acids. Trimming at V came to 5 bases and at J to 2 bases, leaving 10 bases not matched to a gene. Germline V CDR1 and CDR2: MNHEY, SMNVEV (reference sequence). CDR3 in DNA: TGTGCCAGCAGTCCCTCGACGGGACTAGCGGTAAACACCGGGGAGCTGTTTTTT. Protein: CASSPSTGLAVNTGELFF.

The V and J genes are TRBV5-3 and TRBJ2-7, with 12 bases aligning to TRBD2. TRBV5-3 is labeled an ORF, and its function is uncertain. V trimming: 4 bases; J trimming: 0 bases; junction bases outside the gene matches: 11. This CDR3 has 18 amino acids. CDR3 residues: CARSKLAGGPMNSYEQYF. In DNA, the CDR3 is TGTGCCAGAAGCAAACTAGCGGGAGGACCGATGAACTCCTACGAGCAGTACTTC.

The CDR3 spells CASSQEGALLGGWNEQFF. CDR3 nucleotide sequence: TGTGCCAGCAGCCAAGAGGGGGCGCTACTAGGGGGTTGGAATGAGCAGTTCTTC. The rearrangement links TRBV14 to TRBJ2-1, with a possible D match to TRBD1 (6 bases). The CDR3 contains 18 residues. Trimming stripped 0 bases from V and 7 bases from J, with 22 bases between. Looked up from germline, CDR1 is SGHDN and CDR2 is FVKESK.

The V call is TRBV6-6, the J call TRBJ1-2, with 7 bases identical to TRBD1. This CDR3 has 15 amino acids. The germline gives CDR1 MNHNY, CDR2 SVGAGI (reference sequence). The junction had 5 bases not matched to a gene; V was cut back by 2 bases and J by 2 bases. Written as DNA, the CDR3 is TGTGCCAGCAGTTACACAGCGACAGGGAACTATGGCTACACCTTC. Its protein product is CASSYTATGNYGYTF.

Comment on this clone: The junction does not match germline at one end; this may be a read error. V usage is TRBV7-7 and J usage is TRBJ2-5; 10 bases align to TRBD2. CDR3 length equals 16 residues. The V gene's germline CDR1 is SSHAT and CDR2 FNYEAQ (reference sequence). CDR3: CASSAGLAVGEETQYF. Here the CDR3 DNA reads TGTGCTAGCAGCGCAGGACTAGCGGTCGGGGAAGAGACCCAGTACTTC.

The genes are TRBV4-2 and TRBJ1-2; 10 bases are shared with TRBD1. CDR1 is LGHNA, CDR2 YNFKEQ, per germline. The CDR3 has 16 residues. Trimming removed 1 base from V and 8 bases from J; junction bases left unmatched: 10. The CDR3 here is CASSQGGRDRGYGYTF. The DNA for the CDR3 is TGTGCCAGCAGCCAAGGGGGTCGGGACAGGGGCTACGGCTACACCTTC.

The chain employs TRBV11-3 and TRBJ2-7; 8 bases are shared with TRBD2. Unmatched junction bases numbered 14, after V lost 4 bases and J lost 3 bases. Looked up from germline, CDR1 is SGHNT and CDR2 is YENEEA. The CDR3 spans 17 residues. The CDR3: CASSYLDRWSGSYEQYF. DNA of the CDR3: TGTGCCAGCAGCTACTTAGATCGATGGAGCGGGAGCTACGAGCAGTACTTC.

A word on this clone: An end of the junction differs from the germline gene, which may be a read error. This sequence joins TRBV5-6 and TRBJ2-7; D is possibly TRBD2 (5 bases). There are 16 residues in the CDR3. Germline V gene data show CDR1 as SGHDT and CDR2 as YYEEEE. CDR3 protein: CASRLGSGGWNYEQYF. For the CDR3, the DNA is TGTGCCAGCAGGTTGGGGTCCGGCGGGTGGAACTACGAGCAGTACTTC.

The chain is built from TRBV6-5 and TRBJ1-5, with TRBD1 identical over 7 bases. With 7 bases clipped from V and 6 bases from J, the junction kept 9 bases outside the gene matches. Germline V gives CDR1 MNHEY, CDR2 SVGAGI. There are 14 residues in the CDR3. The CDR3 sequence is CASKLGGAGQPQHF. CDR3 DNA sequence: TGTGCCAGCAAATTAGGGGGCGCGGGTCAGCCCCAGCATTTT.